This T cell receptor (beta chain) emerged from a study of beta chain features in type 1 diabetes. General observations from the study: Shorter TCRB CDR3s, moderately but significantly so, marked every one of the four CD4+ subsets in Type 1 diabetes patients. cDNA-based sequencing might over-represent cells highly expressing TCR.

The study reverse transcribed the entire isolated RNA, so it sequenced expressed TCRB transcripts. The table came from immunoSEQ multiplex PCR; TCRdb's copy has only in-frame clones and leaves some out. The sample records about 650,000 clones, roughly an eighth being singletons. This clone was seen more than once but under ten times. Its cognate antigen is unknown. V was clipped by 0 bases and J by 7 bases; unmatched bases: 11. In germline, CDR1 is SGDLS, CDR2 YYNGEE. This CDR3 region has 18 residues. V gene TRBV9 combines with J gene TRBJ1-4; 11 nucleotides agree with TRBD1. The material sequenced was naive CD4+ T cells from blood. This TCR came from a young man with type 1 diabetes. CDR3 coding DNA: TGTGCCAGCAGCGTAGAAGGAGGGACAGGGGGGCCTCGTGAAAAACTGTTTTTT. Translation: CASSVEGGTGGPREKLFF.